A single sample is the source of the 19 T cell receptor beta chains below, sequenced in a study of blood T cells in healthy people across ages. For the second PCR, which ran for about 6 to 12 cycles, a sample-barcoded 5' primer and a J-beta primer mix were used. TCRdb reanalysed the 5' RACE reads using MiXCR and keeps one entry per CDR3 protein. The table lists around 800,000 distinct CDR3 sequences, roughly 53% of them singletons. Sequences were obtained from blood. The receptors come from a man older than 75 in good health.

V usage is TRBV4-1 and J usage is TRBJ2-7; D gene uncertain. CDR1 is MGHRA, CDR2 YSYEKL, per germline. The CDR3 is 16 residues long. The ends were cut back, 0 bases at V and 1 base at J, with 13 bases in the middle. The CDR3 DNA reads as TGCGCCAGCAGCCAAGATATCGGCGGACCTTCCTACGAGCAGTACTTC. Its protein is CASSQDIGGPSYEQYF.

The chain joins TRBV5-4 to TRBJ2-1; TRBD1 agrees at 8 bases. This CDR3 has 15 residues. Trimming removed 4 bases from V and 8 bases from J; junction bases left unmatched: 11. Looked up from germline, CDR1 is SGHNT and CDR2 is YYREEE (reference sequence). The CDR3 bases are TGTGCCAGCAGCCGCCAGGGGGCTGGATACGATGAGCAGTTCTTC. Its protein is CASSRQGAGYDEQFF. Variable domain in full (rest from reference TRBV5-4 and TRBJ2-1): ETGVTQSPTHLIKTRGQQVTLRCSSQSGHNTVSWYQQALGQGPQFIFQYYREEENGRGNFPPRFSGLQFPNYSSELNVNALELDDSALYLCASSRQGAGYDEQFFGPGTRLTVL.

This clonotype was detected only a few times. The V gene is TRBV7-9, the J gene TRBJ2-3, with D unresolved. Germline V gene lookup returns CDR1 SEHNR and CDR2 FQNEAQ (reference sequence). The V end lost 1 base, the J end lost 6 bases, and 8 bases lay between the germline ends. There are 13 residues in the CDR3. CDR3 residues: CASSLESRDTQYF. The CDR3 region has the DNA TGTGCCAGCAGCTTAGAGTCCCGCGATACGCAGTATTTT.

This clonotype was detected a few times. The V and J genes are TRBV18 and TRBJ1-2; 8 bases agree with TRBD1. The CDR3 is 15 residues long. Germline loops: CDR1 KGHSH, CDR2 LQKENI. With V trimmed by 2 bases and J by 8 bases, 10 bases remained unmatched. CDR3 sequence: CASSPTATGDAGYTF. CDR3 DNA: TGTGCCAGCTCACCAACCGCGACAGGGGACGCCGGCTACACCTTC.

This chain joins TRBV27 and TRBJ1-6; D perhaps matches TRBD1 (5 bases). The CDR3 sequence is 13 residues long. V gave up 4 bases and J gave up 9 bases, with 10 bases separating them. CDR1 is MNHEY, CDR2 SMNVEV, per germline (reference sequence). This CDR3 is CASSWRDGSPLHF. The CDR3 bases are TGTGCCAGCAGTTGGAGGGACGGTTCACCCCTCCACTTT.

This clonotype has just a few counts. This chain uses TRBV11-2 with TRBJ1-1; 7 bases are shared with TRBD1. The CDR3 is made up of 14 amino acids. Germline V gene sequence: CDR1 SGHAT, CDR2 FQNNGV. Trimming took 1 base from V and 3 from J; bases not matched to a gene: 2. Here the CDR3 DNA reads TGTGCCAGCAGCTTAGCTGGGACAGACACTGAAGCTTTCTTT. Translating gives CASSLAGTDTEAFF.

The J gene is TRBJ2-6, the V gene TRBV27, with 10 bases lining up with TRBD1. Germline V CDR1 and CDR2: MNHEY, SMNVEV (reference sequence). V trimming: 4 bases; J trimming: 2 bases; junction bases outside the gene matches: 5. This CDR3 spans 17 amino acids. The CDR3 sequence: CASSSTGQGAGANVLTF. The CDR3 DNA sequence: TGTGCCAGCAGTTCTACCGGACAGGGGGCTGGGGCCAACGTCCTGACTTTC.

CDR3: CSALRVEQETQYF. The CDR3 DNA reads as TGCAGTGCCCTCAGGGTGGAACAAGAGACCCAGTACTTC. The chain links TRBV20-1 to TRBJ2-5; perhaps TRBD1 as D (5 bases). From germline, CDR1 is DFQATT and CDR2 SNEGSKA (reference sequence). The CDR3 is made up of 13 amino acids. V dropped 6 bases and J dropped 2 bases, with 13 bases sitting between them.

This rearrangement joins TRBV10-3 to TRBJ2-5; TRBD1 matches at 10 bases. CDR1 is ENHRY and CDR2 is SYGVKD in the germline V gene. Trimming took 4 bases from V and 2 from J; bases not matched to a gene: 4. This CDR3 comprises 15 residues. The CDR3 DNA reads TGTGCCATCAGTGCAACGGGACAGGGGCAAGAGACCCAGTACTTC. This encodes CAISATGQGQETQYF.

The chain recombines TRBV6-5 with TRBJ2-3; D perhaps matches TRBD2 (6 bases). This CDR3 spans 16 amino acids. Trimming shortened V by 0 bases and J by 2 bases, and 12 bases separated the two germline ends. The germline V gene has CDR1 MNHEY and CDR2 SVGAGI. CDR3 region: CASSYSGGSPTDTQYF. The CDR3 DNA is TGTGCCAGCAGTTACTCGGGAGGTTCCCCCACAGATACGCAGTATTTT.

The rearrangement links TRBV28 to TRBJ2-7, with D maybe TRBD1 (6 bases). The CDR3 consists of 14 residues. The ends were cut back, 6 bases at V and 2 bases at J, with 14 bases in the middle. Germline V gene lookup returns CDR1 MDHEN and CDR2 SYDVKM. The CDR3 protein is CASRDQGPTYEQYF. The DNA for the CDR3 is TGTGCCAGCAGGGACCAGGGGCCAACCTACGAGCAGTACTTC.

The V gene is TRBV29-1, the J gene TRBJ2-7; D gene ambiguous. The CDR3 is 12 amino acids. In germline, CDR1 is SQVTM, CDR2 ANQGSEA. V was cut by 5 bases and J by 5 bases, with 13 bases left in between. The CDR3 loop reads CSVNTQADEQYF. CDR3 DNA sequence: TGCAGCGTTAACACCCAGGCTGACGAGCAGTACTTC.

This clonotype showed up just a few times. This chain links TRBV28 with TRBJ1-2, with D tentatively TRBD1 (6 bases). CDR1 and CDR2 (germline): MDHEN, SYDVKM. The CDR3 has 16 amino acids. V lost 5 bases and J 8 bases, leaving 24 bases between the germline ends. In DNA, the CDR3 is TGTGCCAGCAGTCCACCGCCCGGCAGGGGCTTGATAGGCTACACCTTC. This gives the protein CASSPPPGRGLIGYTF.

This clonotype came up a few times. This chain links TRBV11-2 with TRBJ2-7, with TRBD2 matching over 8 bases. The CDR3 is made up of 15 amino acids. Germline V gene lookup returns CDR1 SGHAT and CDR2 FQNNGV. V shed 1 base and J 2 bases; nucleotides not matched to a gene: 4. The CDR3 DNA reads TGTGCCAGCAGCTTAGCGCGGGGGGCCCCCTACGAGCAGTACTTC. Amino acids: CASSLARGAPYEQYF.

This clonotype was found a few times. The rearrangement links TRBV28 to TRBJ1-5, with no clear D. V was shortened by 3 bases and J by 4 bases, with 7 bases between the two germline ends. This CDR3 has 13 residues. The germline CDR1 and CDR2 sequences are MDHEN and SYDVKM. This CDR3 is CASSLFGNQPQHF. CDR3 coding DNA: TGTGCCAGCAGTTTGTTCGGGAATCAGCCCCAGCATTTT.

The chain uses TRBV20-1 and TRBJ2-7; TRBD1 might be the D (6 bases). The CDR3 runs 13 residues. The ends were cut back, 6 bases at V and 2 bases at J, with 14 bases in the middle. CDR1 and CDR2 (germline): DFQATT, SNEGSKA (reference sequence). CDR3 bases: TGCAGTGCCGCACAGGGTGGCCCCTACGAGCAGTACTTC. Translation: CSAAQGGPYEQYF.

V is TRBV7-9 and J is TRBJ2-3; 13 bases line up with TRBD2. CDR3 size: 15 residues. Trimming took 5 bases from V and 14 from J; bases not matched to a gene: 13. The germline V gene has CDR1 SEHNR and CDR2 FQNEAQ (reference sequence). CDR3 region: CASSLGTSGNEYAYF. In DNA, the CDR3 is TGTGCCAGCAGCCTGGGGACTAGCGGGAACGAATACGCGTATTTT. The whole variable domain, remainder taken from reference TRBV7-9 and TRBJ2-3, is DTGVSQNPRHKITKRGQNVTFRCDPISEHNRLYWYRQTLGQGPEFLTYFQNEAQLEKSRLLSDRFSAERPKGSFSTLEIQRTEQGDSAMYLCASSLGTSGNEYAYFGPGTRLTVL.

This chain links TRBV29-1 with TRBJ2-7; D remains unclear. V was pared by 0 bases and J by 6 bases, with 12 bases between. This CDR3 region has 13 residues. CDR1 and CDR2 from the germline V gene are SQVTM and ANQGSEA. CDR3 loop: CSVEDRVSFEQYF. CDR3 bases: TGCAGCGTTGAAGATCGGGTTAGTTTCGAGCAGTACTTC.

This chain uses TRBV25-1 with TRBJ2-2, with D unclear. This CDR3 spans 12 amino acids. V lost 6 bases and J 5 bases, leaving 7 bases between the germline ends. Looked up from germline, CDR1 is MGHDK and CDR2 is SYGVNS. CDR3 DNA sequence: TGTGCCAGCAGAAGTTGGACCGGGGAGCTGTTTTTT. Amino acids: CASRSWTGELFF.